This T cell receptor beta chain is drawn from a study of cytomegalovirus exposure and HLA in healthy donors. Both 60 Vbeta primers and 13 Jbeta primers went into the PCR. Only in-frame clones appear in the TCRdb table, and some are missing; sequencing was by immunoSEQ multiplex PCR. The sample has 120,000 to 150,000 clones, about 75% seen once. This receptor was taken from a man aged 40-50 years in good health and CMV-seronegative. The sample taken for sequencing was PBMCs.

The CDR3 loop reads CASSVLGAGTTYGYTF. The CDR3 nucleotides read TGTGCCAGCAGCGTACTAGGGGCCGGAACCACCTATGGCTACACCTTC. The rearrangement joins TRBV9 to TRBJ1-2, with D maybe TRBD1 (5 bases). The CDR3 spans 16 residues. V lost 1 base and J lost 4, with 17 bases in between. Germline loops: CDR1 SGDLS, CDR2 YYNGEE.